A single sample is the source of the 16 T cell receptor beta chains below, sequenced in a study of identical twins (dated by TCRdb to 2016 to 2017). Libraries were prepared through 5' RACE. TCRdb lists the instrument as Illumina HiSeq 2000. In TCRdb, the public reads were trimmed at Q25 with fastp and aligned with MiXCR, with productive beta chains retained. Each entry is one CDR3 protein sequence, shown with its most common DNA and genes. This sample gives about 730,000 distinct CDR3 sequences in total; around 21% of them show up just once. Around 4.5% of the sample is in the top ten clones. This sample was shared with a second study, whose subject was T cells expressing NK-cell markers.

Sequencing was performed on PBMCs. The receptors originated from a woman aged 18-35 years in good health.

This clonotype appeared a few times. The genes are TRBV20-1 and TRBJ2-5; TRBD2 matches at 10 bases. This CDR3 is 13 amino acids long. CDR1 and CDR2 from the germline V gene are DFQATT and SNEGSKA (reference sequence). V dropped 3 bases and J dropped 7; count of bases not matched to a gene: 5. The CDR3 nucleotides read TGCAGTGCTAGGACTAGCGGGTGGGGGACCCAGTACTTC. Its protein is CSARTSGWGTQYF.

The genes are TRBV7-9 and TRBJ2-7; 8 bases align to TRBD1. The germline gives CDR1 SEHNR, CDR2 FQNEAQ (reference sequence). CDR3 size: 15 residues. Trimming took 5 bases from V and 4 from J; bases not matched to a gene: 10. CDR3 in amino acids: CASSAVGQGLYEQYF. CDR3 DNA sequence: TGTGCCAGCAGCGCGGTAGGACAGGGCCTATACGAGCAGTACTTC.

The CDR3, as DNA: TGCGCCAGCGCGGTATCGAACACCGGGGAGCTGTTTTTT. Translated, it gives CASAVSNTGELFF. This sequence joins TRBV5-1 and TRBJ2-2; D is uncertain. The CDR3 extends over 13 amino acids. Germline-derived CDR1 and CDR2 are SGHRS and YFSETQ. Between the trimmed V and J ends, which lost 7 bases and 0 bases, there was a span of 7 bases.

This clonotype was observed many times. The gene calls are TRBV12-3 or TRBV12-4 and TRBJ1-1; D perhaps matches TRBD1 (5 bases). V was trimmed by 4 bases and J by 6 bases, leaving 12 bases between them. This CDR3 has 13 amino acids. CDR3 sequence: CASSSGVRAEAFF. The CDR3 nucleotides read TGTGCCAGCAGTTCGGGGGTACGGGCTGAAGCTTTCTTT.

The chain uses TRBV27 and TRBJ1-1; D perhaps matches TRBD1 (6 bases). V was cut by 4 bases and J by 4 bases, with 16 bases left in between. Germline CDR1 reads MNHEY; CDR2 reads SMNVEV (reference sequence). The CDR3 is made up of 15 amino acids. In DNA form, the CDR3 reads TGTGCCAGCAGTTATTCACGGGGGGGGCGCACTGAAGCTTTCTTT. Its protein product is CASSYSRGGRTEAFF.

The V gene is TRBV18, the J gene TRBJ2-7, with no clear D. V was cut by 0 bases and J by 1 base, with 7 bases left in between. There are 14 residues in the CDR3. Germline V lookup: CDR1 KGHSH, CDR2 LQKENI. Here the CDR3 DNA reads TGTGCCAGCTCACCACCGGTCGGATCCTACGAGCAGTACTTC. Translating gives CASSPPVGSYEQYF.

This clonotype was detected many times. CDR3 loop: CSVTPLDTQYF. The CDR3 coding sequence is TGCAGCGTTACCCCGTTGGATACGCAGTATTTT. V is TRBV29-1 and J is TRBJ2-3; D is uncertain. The CDR3 is made up of 11 amino acids. V was cut by 5 bases and J by 6 bases, with 9 bases left in between. From germline, CDR1 is SQVTM and CDR2 ANQGSEA.

This chain connects TRBV5-1 to TRBJ2-5, with 11 nucleotides matching TRBD2. With 4 bases clipped from V and 5 bases from J, the junction kept 10 bases outside the gene matches. Germline V gives CDR1 SGHRS, CDR2 YFSETQ. The CDR3 sequence is 16 residues long. CDR3 sequence: CASSPGTSGGSETQYF. The CDR3 nucleotides read TGCGCCAGCAGCCCCGGGACTAGCGGTGGTTCGGAGACCCAGTACTTC. Full variable domain (rest looked up from reference TRBV5-1 and TRBJ2-5): KAGVTQTPRYLIKTRGQQVTLSCSPISGHRSVSWYQQTPGQGLQFLFEYFSETQRNKGNFPGRFSGRQFSNSRSEMNVSTLELGDSALYLCASSPGTSGGSETQYFGPGTRLLVL.

The rearrangement joins TRBV10-3 to TRBJ2-7; 7 nucleotides match TRBD2. With 7 bases clipped from V and 7 bases from J, the junction kept 13 bases outside the gene matches. The germline CDR1 and CDR2 sequences are ENHRY and SYGVKD. The CDR3 is made up of 14 amino acids. CDR3 DNA: TGTGCCATCAAAGCGGGACTCACACTTGGGGAGCAGTACTTC. It yields the protein CAIKAGLTLGEQYF.

V usage is TRBV7-2 and J usage is TRBJ2-3; 12 positions agree with TRBD1. The germline V gene has CDR1 SGHTA and CDR2 FQGNSA. This CDR3 contains 16 residues. The V gene end was trimmed by 2 bases and the J gene end by 14 bases; junction bases not matched to a gene: 14. CDR3 nucleotide sequence: TGTGCCAGCAGCTTATTAATAGGGACAGGGGGCTTCCCGCGGTATTTT. This sequence encodes CASSLLIGTGGFPRYF.

This clonotype has only a few counts. The rearrangement joins TRBV20-1 to TRBJ2-5; D is ambiguous. Trimming shortened V by 2 bases and J by 2 bases, and 15 bases separated the two germline ends. The CDR3 sequence is 15 residues long. Germline values: CDR1 DFQATT, CDR2 SNEGSKA (reference sequence). CDR3 in DNA: TGCAGTGCTAGATTAGTTGAAAGCGTGCAAGAGACCCAGTACTTC. Protein product: CSARLVESVQETQYF.

This clonotype appeared a few times. The V and J genes are TRBV5-1 and TRBJ2-3; D unresolved. CDR3 length: 15 amino acids. The germline V gene encodes CDR1 SGHRS and CDR2 YFSETQ. V lost 0 bases and J lost 0, with 8 bases in between. The CDR3 DNA reads as TGCGCCAGCAGCTTGGCCCCGTTTAGCACAGATACGCAGTATTTT. Its translation: CASSLAPFSTDTQYF.

This clonotype was counted ten times or more. The chain recombines TRBV7-2 with TRBJ2-3, with D hard to call. Germline V CDR1 and CDR2: SGHTA, FQGNSA. With 3 bases removed from V and 7 bases from J, the gap between germline ends came to 5 bases. CDR3 length: 11 residues. Here the CDR3 DNA reads TGTGCCAGCAGCTTGTCAAATACGCAGTATTTT. Its protein is CASSLSNTQYF.

This clonotype was recorded a few times. The chain carries TRBV12-3 or TRBV12-4 and TRBJ2-5, with 11 bases matching TRBD1. This CDR3 region has 14 residues. The junction had 4 bases not matched to a gene; V was cut back by 6 bases and J by 4 bases. The CDR3 reads CASRRGQGGETQYF. The CDR3 nucleotides are TGTGCCAGCAGGCGGGGACAGGGGGGAGAGACCCAGTACTTC.

V and J are TRBV12-3 or TRBV12-4 and TRBJ2-3; tentative D call: TRBD2 (6 bases). The CDR3 length is 13 residues. V lost 6 bases and J 6 bases, leaving 13 bases between the germline ends. The CDR3 DNA is TGTGCCAGCAGCCTACGGGAGCCGGATACGCAGTATTTT. Protein product: CASSLREPDTQYF.

This clonotype showed up many times. The chain couples TRBV29-1 to TRBJ2-1; 12 bases agree with TRBD2. CDR1 is SQVTM, CDR2 ANQGSEA, per germline. This CDR3 region has 14 residues. The V gene end was trimmed by 7 bases and the J gene end by 4 bases; junction bases not matched to a gene: 5. The CDR3 DNA reads TGCAGCGCTCGACTAGCGGGGGCATACAATGAGCAGTTCTTC. This gives the protein CSARLAGAYNEQFF.